Reported below is one T cell receptor (beta chain). The source of the sample is a study of blood T cell repertoires in COVID-19. Across the study: Some COVID-19 samples were acute and others convalescent; all came from the United States, Italy and Spain. PBMCs, B-cell-depleted T cells, or T cells were the source of the cDNA or gDNA that made up the material.

How the authors handled the data: Scientists estimated how many nucleated cells there were by amplifying reference gene primers. Produced via immunoSEQ multiplex PCR; TCRdb's table is partial and in-frame only. V and J calls and clone size are given by that table; D and trimming were obtained from the DNA. In the table there are 95,000 to 100,000 clones, about 90% of which are singletons. This clonotype was sampled from a man aged 50 or older with acute or convalescent COVID-19. Sequencing used peripheral blood.

CDR3 DNA: TGTGCCAGCAGCCCGAGCACAGATACGCAGTATTTT. It yields the protein CASSPSTDTQYF. J is TRBJ2-3 and V is TRBV7-2; no clear D gene. This CDR3 region has 12 residues. From germline, CDR1 is SGHTA and CDR2 FQGNSA. Trimming shortened V by 5 bases and J by 0 bases, and 3 bases separated the two germline ends.